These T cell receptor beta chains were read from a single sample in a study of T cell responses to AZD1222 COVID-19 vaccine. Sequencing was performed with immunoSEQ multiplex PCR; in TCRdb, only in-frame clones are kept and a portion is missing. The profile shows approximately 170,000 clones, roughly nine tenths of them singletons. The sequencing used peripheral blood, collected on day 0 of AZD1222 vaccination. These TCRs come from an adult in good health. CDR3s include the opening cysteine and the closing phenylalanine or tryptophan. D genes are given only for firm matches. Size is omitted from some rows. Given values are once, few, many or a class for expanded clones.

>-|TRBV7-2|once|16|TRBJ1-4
TGTGCCAGCAGCAGAAAAGTTGGGGCGATAGGTGAAAAACTGTTTTTT
CASSRKVGAIGEKLFF
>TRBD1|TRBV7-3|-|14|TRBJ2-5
TGTGCCAGCAGCTCGACAGGGGGAAAAGAGACCCAGTACTTC
CASSSTGGKETQYF
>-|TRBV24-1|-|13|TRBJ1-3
TGTGCCACCAGTGAGGCAGGAGGAAACACCATATATTTT
CATSEAGGNTIYF
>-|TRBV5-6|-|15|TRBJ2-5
TGTGCCAGCAGCTTGGTAGGCAGGGTGAGGGAGACCCAGTACTTC
CASSLVGRVRETQYF
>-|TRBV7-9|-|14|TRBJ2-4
TGTGCCAGCAGCCAAACCAGGGACGAAAACATTCAGTACTTC
CASSQTRDENIQYF
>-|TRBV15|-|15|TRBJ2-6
TGTGCCACCAGCTATGGGGGGCGCGGGGCCAACGTCCTGACTTTC
CATSYGGRGANVLTF
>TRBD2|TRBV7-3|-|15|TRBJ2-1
TGTGCCAGCAGCTTAGATAGCGGGGGGGCCGATGAGCAGTTCTTC
CASSLDSGGADEQFF
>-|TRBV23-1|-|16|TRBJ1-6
TGCGCCAGCAGTCAATCGGGGGGGTCTGAATATTCACCCCTCCACTTT
CASSQSGGSEYSPLHF
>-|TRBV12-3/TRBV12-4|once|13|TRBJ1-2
TGTGCCAGCAGGAGACAGGACTTCTATGGCTACACCTTC
CASRRQDFYGYTF
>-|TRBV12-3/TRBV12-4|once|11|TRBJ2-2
TGTGCCAGCAGTTTAGGGGTGGAGCTGTTTTTT
CASSLGVELFF
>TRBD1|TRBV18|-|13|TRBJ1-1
TGTGCCACACGACAGGGAGAGAACACTGAAGCTTTCTTT
CATRQGENTEAFF
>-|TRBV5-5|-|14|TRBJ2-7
TGTGCCAGCAGCTTGGAAGGAGTGGGCTACGAGCAGTACTTC
CASSLEGVGYEQYF
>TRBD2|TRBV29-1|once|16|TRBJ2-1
TGCAGCGCCGGGCCGACTAGCGGGGGGTCCTACAATGAGCAGTTCTTC
CSAGPTSGGSYNEQFF
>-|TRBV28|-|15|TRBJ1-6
TGTGCCAGCAGGGAAATACAGGGTCCTAATTCACCCCTCCACTTT
CASREIQGPNSPLHF
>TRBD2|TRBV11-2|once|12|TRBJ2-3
TGTGCCGCCTCCACGGGGCGGGGGTCGCAGTATTTT
CAASTGRGSQYF
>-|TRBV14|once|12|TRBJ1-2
TGTGCCAGCAGCCAAGAAACACGGACCTACACCTTC
CASSQETRTYTF
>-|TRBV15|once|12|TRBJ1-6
TGTGCCACCAGCAGAAGCTATTCACCCCTCCACTTT
CATSRSYSPLHF
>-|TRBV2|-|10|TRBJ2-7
TGTGCCAGCACGTTGGGAGAGCAGTACTTC
CASTLGEQYF
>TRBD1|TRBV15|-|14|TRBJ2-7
TGTGCCACCAGCAGAGCGGGACAGGGCTACGAGCAGTACTTC
CATSRAGQGYEQYF
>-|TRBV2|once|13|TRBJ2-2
TGTGCCAGCAACCCATCAGGGGACGGGGAGCTGTTTTTT
CASNPSGDGELFF
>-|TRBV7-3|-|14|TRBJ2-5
TGTGCCAGCAGCAAAGGGGGGGGTCGAGAGACCCAGTACTTC
CASSKGGGRETQYF
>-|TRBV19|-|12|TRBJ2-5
TGTGCCAGTGCCGAGAGGCCAGAGACCCAGTACTTC
CASAERPETQYF
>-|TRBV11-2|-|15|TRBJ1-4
TGTGCCAGCAGCTTGTTTTGGCAGGGGAATGAAAAACTGTTTTTT
CASSLFWQGNEKLFF
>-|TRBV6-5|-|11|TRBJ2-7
TGTGCCAGCGAGAATTTCCCACGACAGTACTTC
CASENFPRQYF
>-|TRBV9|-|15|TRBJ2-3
TGTGCCAGCAGCGCATGGCAGGGGGGCGTGGATACGCAGTATTTT
CASSAWQGGVDTQYF
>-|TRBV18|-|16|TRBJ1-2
TGTGCCAGCTCACCACCACAGGGTGGCCCGGAGTTGGGCTACACCTTC
CASSPPQGGPELGYTF
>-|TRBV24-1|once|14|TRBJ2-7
TGTGCCACCAGTGAGGCGGGACAGCGGCACGAGCAGTACTTC
CATSEAGQRHEQYF
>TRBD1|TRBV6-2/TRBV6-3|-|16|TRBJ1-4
TGTGCCAGCAGCCCTGGGAGGGGGCTTTCTAATGAAAAACTGTTTTTT
CASSPGRGLSNEKLFF
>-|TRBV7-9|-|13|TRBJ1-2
TGTGCCAGCAGCTTAGGCTCTGGTTATGGCTACACCTTC
CASSLGSGYGYTF
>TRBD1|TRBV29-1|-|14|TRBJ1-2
TGCAGCGCCTGGGCCCCCCCGGGACAGGGGTTTTACACCTTC
CSAWAPPGQGFYTF
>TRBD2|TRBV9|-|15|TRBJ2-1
TGTGCCAGCAGCCCGGGACGGGGGGGCTACAATGAGCAGTTCTTC
CASSPGRGGYNEQFF
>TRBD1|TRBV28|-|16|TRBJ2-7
TGTGCCAGCAGACCTTGGACAGGATCAAAAAGGGGTGAGCAGTACTTC
CASRPWTGSKRGEQYF
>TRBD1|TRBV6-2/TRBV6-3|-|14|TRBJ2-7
TGTGCCAGCAGTCAGTACAGGGGGCCCTACGAGCAGTACTTC
CASSQYRGPYEQYF
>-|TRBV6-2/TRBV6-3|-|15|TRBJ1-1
TGTGCCAGCAGTTATGAAAACAGGGCCCCCTCTGAAGCTTTCTTT
CASSYENRAPSEAFF
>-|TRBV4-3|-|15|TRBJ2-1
TGCGCCAGCAGCCAGGACCGGTTTTCCTACAATGAGCAGTTCTTC
CASSQDRFSYNEQFF
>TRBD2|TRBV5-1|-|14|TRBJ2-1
TGCGCCAGCAGCTTCGGCGGGGGGGCCTATGAGCAGTTCTTC
CASSFGGGAYEQFF
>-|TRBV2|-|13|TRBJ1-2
TGTGCCAGCAGGGAAGACCCCTCCTATGGCTACACCTTC
CASREDPSYGYTF
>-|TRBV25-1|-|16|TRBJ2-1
TGTGCCAGCAGTGACCTGGGCCAGGGACGATACAATGAGCAGTTCTTC
CASSDLGQGRYNEQFF
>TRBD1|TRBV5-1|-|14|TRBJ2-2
TGCGCCAGCAGCCGGGACAGGGACACCGGGGAGCTGTTTTTT
CASSRDRDTGELFF
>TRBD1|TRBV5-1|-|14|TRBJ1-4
TGCGCCAGCAGTTACGGGACAGGGCTTGAAAAACTGTTTTTT
CASSYGTGLEKLFF
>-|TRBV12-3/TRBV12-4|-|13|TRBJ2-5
TGTGCCAGCAGTTTAGTCGGCCAAGAGACCCAGTACTTC
CASSLVGQETQYF
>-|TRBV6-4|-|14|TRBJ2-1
TGTGCCACGGCGGGGTCCAGCTCCTACAATGAGCAGTTCTTC
CATAGSSSYNEQFF
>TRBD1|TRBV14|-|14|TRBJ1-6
TGTGCCAGCAGCCCAAGACAGGGTAATTCACCCCTCCACTTT
CASSPRQGNSPLHF
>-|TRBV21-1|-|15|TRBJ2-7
TGTGCCAGCAGCGCCCGGACAGGGGAGGATTACGAGCAGTACTTC
CASSARTGEDYEQYF
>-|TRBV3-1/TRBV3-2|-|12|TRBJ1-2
TGTGCCAGCAGCCAAGATCGGGGTGGCTACACCTTC
CASSQDRGGYTF
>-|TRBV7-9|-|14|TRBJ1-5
TGTGCCAGCAGCTTATCAAGTAGCAATCAGCCCCAGCATTTT
CASSLSSSNQPQHF
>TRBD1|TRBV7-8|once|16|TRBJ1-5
TGTGCCAGCAGCTTAGTGGGACAGGGGTTAGTGCAGCCCCAGCATTTT
CASSLVGQGLVQPQHF
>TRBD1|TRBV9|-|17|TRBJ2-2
TGTGCCAGCAGCGTCCCCAGACAGGGGGCGAGCACCGGGGAGCTGTTTTTT
CASSVPRQGASTGELFF